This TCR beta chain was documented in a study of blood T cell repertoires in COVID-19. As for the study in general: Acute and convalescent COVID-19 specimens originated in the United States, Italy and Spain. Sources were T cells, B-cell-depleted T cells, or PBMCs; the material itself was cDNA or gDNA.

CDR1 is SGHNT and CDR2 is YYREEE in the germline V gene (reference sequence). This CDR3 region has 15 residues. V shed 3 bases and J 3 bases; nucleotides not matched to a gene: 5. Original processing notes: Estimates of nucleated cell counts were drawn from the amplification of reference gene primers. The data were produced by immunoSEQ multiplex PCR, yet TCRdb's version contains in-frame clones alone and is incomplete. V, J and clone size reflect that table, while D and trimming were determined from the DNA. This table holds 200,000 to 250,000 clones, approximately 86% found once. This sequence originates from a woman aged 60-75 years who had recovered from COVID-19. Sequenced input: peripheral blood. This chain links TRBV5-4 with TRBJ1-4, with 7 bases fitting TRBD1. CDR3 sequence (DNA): TGTGCCAGCAGCTACGCAGGGGGTGCTAATGAAAAACTGTTTTTT. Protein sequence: CASSYAGGANEKLFF. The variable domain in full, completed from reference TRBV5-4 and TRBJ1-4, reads ETGVTQSPTHLIKTRGQQVTLRCSSQSGHNTVSWYQQALGQGPQFIFQYYREEENGRGNFPPRFSGLQFPNYSSELNVNALELDDSALYLCASSYAGGANEKLFFGSGTQLSVL.